Below, one TCR beta chain is given with its context. This CDR3 has 16 amino acids. V lost 4 bases, J lost 1 base, and 8 bases stayed unmatched. The germline V gene has CDR1 SGHNT and CDR2 YYREEE (reference sequence). The data are from a study of T cells in tuberculosis. Profiled with immunoSEQ multiplex PCR; TCRdb holds only in-frame clones, not every one. The sample shows some 41,000 clones, roughly 94% of them seen only once. At study entry, adolescents had tuberculin skin tests and IGRA screening. The receptor was isolated from a donor between 5 and 29 years old with latent tuberculosis or without tuberculosis infection. Some clones in this sample may be carry-over from other donors' samples. The chain is built from TRBV5-4 and TRBJ1-1, with TRBD1 matching over 9 bases. The sample taken for sequencing was PBMCs. CDR3 protein: CASSQLQGAKNTEAFF. CDR3 DNA sequence: TGTGCCAGCAGCCAACTACAGGGGGCCAAGAACACTGAAGCTTTCTTT.